This TCR beta chain was identified during a study of graft-versus-host responses after intestinal transplantation. Study-wide context: Recipients had transplants, and these were multivisceral, liver-intestinal, or isolated intestinal. Anti-thymocyte globulin was used for induction in all recipients, who then took tacrolimus and steroids for about three years. Broader study findings: Subjects displaying graft-donor T cell macrochimerism possessed elevated graft-versus-host to host-versus-graft clonal ratios inside allografts.

The length of the CDR3 is 12 residues. CDR1 is MDHEN, CDR2 SYDVKM, per germline. The data were produced by immunoSEQ multiplex PCR, yet TCRdb's version contains in-frame clones alone and is incomplete. Of around 14,000 clones listed, about two fifths are singletons. Researchers placed about 200,000 CFSE-labeled responder cells in culture with about 200,000 irradiated, violet-dye-labeled stimulator cells. The sequence derives from a human patient who received an intestinal transplant. The chain links TRBV28 to TRBJ2-5; tentative D call: TRBD1 (6 bases). The J call is in doubt because the DNA end fits TRBJ2-7 better. Sequenced material: alloreactive CD8+ T cells from a mixed lymphocyte reaction culture, taken before intestinal transplant. Subset here: CFSE-low proliferating T cells sorted from roughly six-day pre-transplant mixed lymphocyte reaction (GvH or HvG direction). Here the CDR3 reads CASSLDSYEQYF. Written as DNA, the CDR3 is TGTGCCAGCAGTTTGGACAGCTACGAGCAGTACTTC.